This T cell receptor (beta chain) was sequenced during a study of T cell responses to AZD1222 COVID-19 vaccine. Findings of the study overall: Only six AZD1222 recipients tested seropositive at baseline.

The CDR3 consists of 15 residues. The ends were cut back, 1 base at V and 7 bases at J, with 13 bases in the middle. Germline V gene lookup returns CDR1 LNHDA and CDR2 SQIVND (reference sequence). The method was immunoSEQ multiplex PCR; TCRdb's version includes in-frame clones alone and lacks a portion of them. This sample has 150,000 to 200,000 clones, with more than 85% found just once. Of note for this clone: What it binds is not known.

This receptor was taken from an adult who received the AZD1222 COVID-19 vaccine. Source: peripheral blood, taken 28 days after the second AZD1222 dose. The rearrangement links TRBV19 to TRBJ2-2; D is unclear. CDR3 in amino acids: CASSIGGWGHGELFF. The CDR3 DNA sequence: TGTGCCAGTAGTATAGGTGGTTGGGGTCACGGGGAGCTGTTTTTT.